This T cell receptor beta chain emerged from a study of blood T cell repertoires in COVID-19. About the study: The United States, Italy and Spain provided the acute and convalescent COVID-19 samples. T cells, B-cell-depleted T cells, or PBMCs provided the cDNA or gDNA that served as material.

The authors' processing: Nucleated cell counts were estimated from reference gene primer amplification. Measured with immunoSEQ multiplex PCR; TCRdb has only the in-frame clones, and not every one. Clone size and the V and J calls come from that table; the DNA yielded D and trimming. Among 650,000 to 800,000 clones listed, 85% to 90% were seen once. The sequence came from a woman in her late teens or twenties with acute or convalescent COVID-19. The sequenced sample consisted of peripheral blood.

For the CDR3, the DNA is TGTGCCAGCAGCGCTGACAGGGGGCACGGAAACACCATATATTTT. It specifies CASSADRGHGNTIYF. The V gene is TRBV11-1, the J gene TRBJ1-3, with 10 nucleotides matching TRBD1. Trimming took 5 bases from V and 4 from J; bases not matched to a gene: 5. This CDR3 has 15 amino acids. CDR1 SGHAT and CDR2 FQDESV come from the germline V gene (reference sequence).